A single sample gave rise to the 10 T cell receptor beta chains below, sequenced in a study of blood T cell repertoires in COVID-19. The data were produced by immunoSEQ multiplex PCR, yet TCRdb's version contains in-frame clones alone and is incomplete. The table includes about 54,000 clones, roughly four fifths detected once. The sequencing sample was made of peripheral blood. The receptors stem from a woman in her sixties or seventies with acute or convalescent COVID-19.

The chain uses TRBV7-3 and TRBJ1-1; unclear D gene. The CDR3 loop spans 13 amino acids. Looked up from germline, CDR1 is SGHTA and CDR2 is FQGTGA. V lost 3 bases and J lost 1, with 6 bases in between. The CDR3: CASSFARNTEAFF. The CDR3 DNA is TGTGCCAGCAGCTTTGCCAGGAACACTGAAGCTTTCTTT.

This clone was seen just once. The chain combines TRBV13 with TRBJ2-3; D remains unclear. V lost 5 bases and J lost 4, with 16 bases in between. CDR1 and CDR2 (germline): PRHDT, FYEKMQ (reference sequence). CDR3 length equals 15 residues. CDR3 in amino acids: CASSQRGVNADTQYF. The CDR3 DNA sequence: TGTGCCAGCAGCCAACGCGGAGTTAATGCAGATACGCAGTATTTT.

This chain links TRBV19 with TRBJ1-5, with 8 bases lining up with TRBD1. The CDR3 is 16 amino acids. CDR1 is LNHDA and CDR2 is SQIVND in the germline V gene (reference sequence). Trimming cost V 9 bases and J 0 bases; bases outside gene matches: 10. The CDR3 DNA follows: TGTGCCAGCCAGGGGGCAGGAAGCTATAGCAATCAGCCCCAGCATTTT. Amino acid sequence: CASQGAGSYSNQPQHF.

The V gene is TRBV18, the J gene TRBJ1-1; 10 nucleotides line up with TRBD1. Germline-derived CDR1 and CDR2 are KGHSH and LQKENI. Trimming cost V 1 base and J 1 base; bases outside gene matches: 12. There are 19 residues in the CDR3. The CDR3 nucleotides are TGTGCCAGCTCACCACGTCGAATAGGGGACAGGGGACCGAACACTGAAGCTTTCTTT. This gives the protein CASSPRRIGDRGPNTEAFF.

The chain recombines TRBV5-1 with TRBJ2-5, with 11 bases lining up with TRBD2. The CDR3 loop spans 16 amino acids. The germline CDR1 and CDR2 sequences are SGHRS and YFSETQ. V gave up 5 bases and J gave up 1 base; unmatched junction bases: 7. CDR3 in DNA: TGCGCCAGCAGAATAGTAGCGGGGGGGCCCCAAGAGACCCAGTACTTC. As protein: CASRIVAGGPQETQYF. The complete variable domain, with remaining parts taken from reference TRBV5-1 and TRBJ2-5, reads KAGVTQTPRYLIKTRGQQVTLSCSPISGHRSVSWYQQTPGQGLQFLFEYFSETQRNKGNFPGRFSGRQFSNSRSEMNVSTLELGDSALYLCASRIVAGGPQETQYFGPGTRLLVL.

The rearrangement uses TRBV7-2 and TRBJ1-1; D gene ambiguous. Germline CDR1 SGHTA, CDR2 FQGNSA. CDR3 length: 14 amino acids. Trimming stripped 2 bases from V and 6 bases from J, with 13 bases between. CDR3 in DNA: TGTGCCAGCAGCTTAAATATTGTTACAGCTGAAGCTTTCTTT. Residues: CASSLNIVTAEAFF.

The V and J genes are TRBV27 and TRBJ1-1; weak D call: TRBD1 (5 bases). Germline V gene lookup returns CDR1 MNHEY and CDR2 SMNVEV (reference sequence). The CDR3 runs 19 residues. The germline V and J ends were trimmed by 0 bases and 1 base, with 21 bases remaining between them. The DNA of the CDR3 is TGTGCCAGCAGTTTATCGACTGGGTGGCAGGGAAGCCGGAACACTGAAGCTTTCTTT. Its protein product is CASSLSTGWQGSRNTEAFF.

This chain links TRBV30 with TRBJ2-7; no firm D call. From germline, CDR1 is GTSNPN and CDR2 SVGIG (reference sequence). V was clipped by 3 bases and J by 5 bases, with 17 bases between them. The CDR3 contains 14 residues. The CDR3 DNA follows: TGTGCCTGGAGCGCTAACTATCTCTACAACGAGCAGTACTTC. Its translation: CAWSANYLYNEQYF.

V and J are TRBV28 and TRBJ1-5; 8 bases fit TRBD1. The CDR3 spans 15 residues. The V gene's germline CDR1 is MDHEN and CDR2 SYDVKM. Losses at the gene ends were 6 bases for V and 2 bases for J; bases not matched to a gene: 6. CDR3 protein: CASRQGGSGNQPQHF. The CDR3 DNA is TGTGCCAGCAGACAGGGGGGGTCGGGCAATCAGCCCCAGCATTTT.

The chain recombines TRBV14 with TRBJ1-1; TRBD1 might be the D (5 bases). The germline gives CDR1 SGHDN, CDR2 FVKESK. The CDR3 extends over 14 amino acids. Between the trimmed V and J ends, which lost 4 bases and 0 bases, there was a span of 9 bases. Here the CDR3 reads CASSLAGMNTEAFF. CDR3 in DNA: TGTGCCAGCAGCCTGGCAGGGATGAACACTGAAGCTTTCTTT.